This is a list of T cell receptor beta chains from one sample in a study of blood T cell repertoires in COVID-19. Sequencing was performed with immunoSEQ multiplex PCR; in TCRdb, only in-frame clones are kept and a portion is missing. The sample shows about 200,000 clones, 86% of them seen only once. Source material: PBMCs or T cells enriched from blood (not recorded which). The receptors stem from a woman in her twenties or thirties who had been exposed to COVID-19. Each CDR3 is given with its conserved first and last residue. D genes are given only for firm matches. Size is omitted from some rows. Given values are once, few, many or a class for expanded clones.

d_gene,v_gene,j_gene,len,abundance,CDR3aa,CDR3nt
NA,TRBV30,TRBJ1-2,14,NA,CAWSVGPSAGGYTF,TGTGCCTGGAGTGTAGGCCCCTCGGCGGGTGGCTACACCTTC
TRBD2,TRBV10-2,TRBJ2-1,17,NA,CASSEVGTRWSYNEQFF,TGCGCCAGCAGTGAGGTGGGGACTAGATGGTCCTACAATGAGCAGTTCTTC
NA,TRBV3-1/TRBV3-2,TRBJ1-4,13,NA,CASSQNPESKLFF,TGTGCCAGCAGCCAAAATCCCGAAAGCAAACTGTTTTTT
NA,TRBV19,TRBJ1-2,17,NA,CASSMGRDGAMRQGYTF,TGTGCCAGTAGTATGGGCAGAGATGGGGCGATGAGACAAGGCTACACCTTC
TRBD1,TRBV3-1/TRBV3-2,TRBJ1-6,14,NA,CASSQGQGETPLHF,TGTGCCAGCAGCCAAGGACAGGGGGAAACACCCCTCCACTTT
TRBD1,TRBV9,TRBJ2-3,17,NA,CASSVTPTGQDSSTQYF,TGTGCCAGCAGCGTAACCCCCACCGGACAGGACTCGAGTACGCAGTATTTT
TRBD1,TRBV11-2,TRBJ2-7,13,NA,CASSATGPYEQYF,TGTGCCAGCAGCGCGACAGGGCCCTACGAGCAGTACTTC
NA,TRBV3-1/TRBV3-2,TRBJ1-6,16,NA,CASSQDRIGAGSPLHF,TGTGCCAGCAGCCAAGATCGGATAGGGGCAGGTTCACCCCTCCACTTT
TRBD1,TRBV5-5,TRBJ1-2,14,NA,CASLRDRAKGGYTF,TGTGCCAGCTTACGGGACAGGGCGAAGGGTGGCTACACCTTC
NA,TRBV24-1,TRBJ2-7,15,NA,CATSDDRLGAYEQYF,TGTGCCACCAGTGACGACAGGTTGGGCGCCTACGAGCAGTACTTC
TRBD1,TRBV28,TRBJ1-5,17,NA,CASSKVDRVGGRQAQHF,TGTGCCAGCAGTAAAGTGGACAGGGTTGGAGGGAGGCAGGCCCAGCATTTT
TRBD1,TRBV6-5,TRBJ1-1,13,NA,CASSRTGNTEAFF,TGTGCCAGCAGTAGGACAGGGAACACTGAAGCTTTCTTT
NA,TRBV6-5,TRBJ2-3,15,NA,CASSYREGGADTQYF,TGTGCCAGCAGTTACAGGGAGGGGGGGGCAGATACGCAGTATTTT
TRBD1,TRBV30,TRBJ1-6,14,NA,CAWTQDRGNSPLHF,TGTGCCTGGACCCAAGACAGGGGGAATTCACCCCTCCACTTT
NA,TRBV1,TRBJ1-5,15,few,CTSSQITRSNQPQHF,TGCACCAGCAGCCAAATAACGCGGAGCAATCAGCCCCAGCATTTT
TRBD2,TRBV3-1/TRBV3-2,TRBJ2-1,17,NA,CASSQDLGTSGGNEQFF,TGTGCCAGCAGCCAAGATCTGGGGACTAGCGGGGGGAACGAGCAGTTCTTC
TRBD1,TRBV30,TRBJ1-2,16,many,CAWRLLGTEGNYGYTF,TGTGCCTGGAGGCTCTTGGGGACAGAAGGAAACTATGGCTACACCTTC
NA,TRBV11-2,TRBJ2-7,14,NA,CASSPTAVTYEQYF,TGTGCCAGCAGCCCTACAGCGGTCACCTACGAGCAGTACTTC
NA,TRBV10-2,TRBJ2-1,10,NA,CASRDFEQFF,TGCGCCAGCAGGGACTTTGAGCAGTTCTTC
TRBD1,TRBV27,TRBJ2-7,15,few,CASSQTRTGGYEQYF,TGTGCCAGCAGTCAAACTCGGACAGGGGGGTACGAGCAGTACTTC
NA,TRBV2,TRBJ2-5,13,NA,CASFRGGGETQYF,TGTGCCAGCTTTCGAGGGGGTGGAGAGACCCAGTACTTC
NA,TRBV2,TRBJ1-2,15,NA,CASSGRGRGKDGYTF,TGTGCCAGCAGTGGACGAGGGAGGGGAAAGGATGGCTACACCTTC
TRBD1,TRBV5-1,TRBJ1-4,18,NA,CASSLQGWGVATNEKLFF,TGCGCCAGCAGCTTACAGGGGTGGGGTGTCGCAACTAATGAAAAACTGTTTTTT
NA,TRBV6-2/TRBV6-3,TRBJ2-6,14,NA,CASSSGAGANVLTF,TGTGCCAGCAGTTCGGGGGCTGGGGCCAACGTCCTGACTTTC
TRBD1,TRBV10-1,TRBJ1-1,15,NA,CASSGDRAGDTEAFF,TGCGCCAGCAGTGGGGACAGGGCGGGGGACACTGAAGCTTTCTTT
TRBD1,TRBV27,TRBJ2-7,14,once,CVSSLWQGAYEQYF,TGTGTCAGCAGTTTGTGGCAGGGGGCCTACGAGCAGTACTTC
NA,TRBV9,TRBJ1-2,12,NA,CASSQRDYGYTF,TGTGCCAGCAGCCAGCGTGACTACGGCTACACCTTC
TRBD1,TRBV5-1,TRBJ1-2,15,NA,CASSGRIDRGDGYTF,TGCGCCAGCAGCGGGAGGATCGACAGGGGGGATGGCTACACCTTC
TRBD1,TRBV25-1,TRBJ1-1,14,NA,CASNTGGLNTEAFF,TGTGCCAGCAACACAGGGGGCCTGAACACTGAAGCTTTCTTT
NA,TRBV29-1,TRBJ1-5,13,NA,CSARQNSNQPQHF,TGCAGCGCTCGACAGAATAGCAATCAGCCCCAGCATTTT
TRBD2,TRBV9,TRBJ2-7,15,NA,CASSLGSGTTYEQYF,TGTGCCAGCAGCCTAGGCAGCGGGACCACCTACGAGCAGTACTTC
TRBD1,TRBV28,TRBJ1-1,17,NA,CASSTAQGQGGGTEAFF,TGTGCCAGCAGTACCGCGCAGGGACAGGGCGGGGGCACTGAAGCTTTCTTT
NA,TRBV10-3,TRBJ1-2,13,once,CAVTSGGAYGYTF,TGTGCCGTAACGTCTGGGGGCGCCTATGGCTACACCTTC
TRBD2,TRBV2,TRBJ2-3,15,NA,CASWGLAGSTDTQYF,TGTGCCAGCTGGGGACTAGCGGGTTCCACAGATACGCAGTATTTT
TRBD1,TRBV6-5,TRBJ1-5,16,few,CASSWGQGGVNQPQHF,TGTGCCAGCAGTTGGGGACAGGGAGGGGTCAATCAGCCCCAGCATTTT
TRBD1,TRBV19,TRBJ2-7,15,NA,CASSIRGTGDNEQYF,TGTGCCAGTAGTATACGGGGGACAGGGGACAACGAGCAGTACTTC
NA,TRBV5-1,TRBJ1-4,17,NA,CASSPSYRVATNEKLFF,TGCGCCAGCAGCCCCTCCTACAGGGTTGCGACTAATGAAAAACTGTTTTTT
NA,TRBV2,TRBJ2-2,17,NA,CASSEAGDSGGTGELFF,TGTGCCAGCAGTGAAGCGGGGGACAGCGGGGGCACCGGGGAGCTGTTTTTT
TRBD2,TRBV19,TRBJ2-1,19,NA,CASSIVGLAGGPGSNEQFF,TGTGCCAGTAGTATAGTTGGTCTAGCGGGGGGGCCTGGGTCGAATGAGCAGTTCTTC
TRBD1,TRBV2,TRBJ1-4,14,few,CASSRQGSDEKLFF,TGTGCCAGCAGTAGACAGGGTAGTGATGAAAAACTGTTTTTT
TRBD1,TRBV27,TRBJ1-1,13,NA,CASSQGQVTEAFF,TGTGCCAGCAGTCAGGGACAGGTCACTGAAGCTTTCTTT
TRBD1,TRBV9,TRBJ1-4,14,NA,CASSVGTGREKLFF,TGTGCCAGCAGCGTAGGGACAGGGCGTGAAAAACTGTTTTTT
NA,TRBV5-1,TRBJ2-2,15,NA,CASSLGSSNTGELFF,TGCGCCAGCAGCTTGGGTTCTTCCAACACCGGGGAGCTGTTTTTT
NA,TRBV6-1,TRBJ1-5,15,NA,CASSEVGSGGQPQHF,TGTGCCAGCAGTGAAGTTGGGTCAGGAGGACAGCCCCAGCATTTT
NA,TRBV5-1,TRBJ1-2,18,NA,CASSQSPGLATVDYGYTF,TGCGCCAGCAGCCAAAGCCCGGGACTGGCTACCGTTGACTATGGCTACACCTTC
TRBD2,TRBV9,TRBJ2-5,15,NA,CASSESGGRGETQYF,TGTGCCAGCAGCGAAAGCGGGGGTCGTGGGGAGACCCAGTACTTC
NA,TRBV24-1,TRBJ2-1,10,NA,CATGDTEQFF,TGTGCCACAGGGGATACTGAGCAGTTCTTC
NA,TRBV28,TRBJ2-5,12,once,CASSQTQGSQYF,TGTGCCAGCAGTCAAACCCAGGGGTCCCAGTACTTC
NA,TRBV3-1/TRBV3-2,TRBJ2-1,13,once,CASSQVPQGEQFF,TGTGCCAGCAGCCAAGTTCCCCAGGGGGAGCAGTTCTTC
TRBD1,TRBV25-1,TRBJ1-1,13,NA,CAWTGKTGSEAFF,TGTGCCTGGACAGGAAAGACCGGGTCTGAAGCTTTCTTT
TRBD2,TRBV9,TRBJ2-2,15,NA,CASSALAANTGELFF,TGTGCCAGCAGCGCGCTAGCGGCGAACACCGGGGAGCTGTTTTTT
TRBD2,TRBV6-5,TRBJ2-2,14,NA,CASTRGGNTGELFF,TGTGCCAGCACGCGCGGGGGAAACACCGGGGAGCTGTTTTTT
TRBD1,TRBV5-1,TRBJ1-2,15,few,CASTTTTGGGHGYTF,TGCGCCAGCACAACGACGACAGGGGGAGGCCATGGCTACACCTTC
TRBD1,TRBV10-3,TRBJ1-2,15,NA,CAISGQGEDISGYTF,TGTGCCATCAGCGGACAGGGCGAGGACATCTCTGGCTACACCTTC
TRBD1,TRBV19,TRBJ2-5,13,NA,CASSSDREETQYF,TGTGCCAGTAGTTCAGACAGGGAAGAGACCCAGTACTTC
NA,TRBV14,TRBJ1-5,12,NA,CASSRGGQPQHF,TGTGCCAGCAGCCGCGGGGGTCAGCCCCAGCATTTT
TRBD2,TRBV24-1,TRBJ2-1,15,NA,CATSDTRTRLNEQFF,TGTGCCACCAGTGACACCAGGACTAGGCTAAATGAGCAGTTCTTC
TRBD1,TRBV2,TRBJ1-5,19,NA,CASSALATGTRFGNQPQHF,TGTGCCAGCAGTGCCTTGGCGACAGGGACCCGTTTTGGCAATCAGCCCCAGCATTTT
NA,TRBV4-2,TRBJ2-1,15,NA,CASSQDGSSYNEQFF,TGTGCCAGCAGCCAAGATGGGAGCTCCTACAATGAGCAGTTCTTC